These 31 T cell receptor beta chains originate from one sample sequenced in a study of blood T cell repertoires in COVID-19. Some clones are missing from TCRdb's copy, which holds only in-frame ones; the method was immunoSEQ multiplex PCR. The sample has tens of thousands of clones; 86% are singletons. Sequenced: peripheral blood. The receptor set was obtained from a middle-aged man with active COVID-19.

The CDR3 region is CASRGGTGFYGYTF. For the CDR3, the DNA is TGTGCCAGTAGGGGGGGGACAGGATTCTATGGCTACACCTTC. This sequence joins TRBV19 and TRBJ1-2; 8 positions agree with TRBD1. This CDR3 spans 14 amino acids. V dropped 6 bases and J dropped 4; count of bases not matched to a gene: 7. Germline lookup yields CDR1 LNHDA and CDR2 SQIVND (reference sequence).

In its sample, this clone was seen many times. The V gene is TRBV25-1, the J gene TRBJ2-7, with D uncertain. The CDR3 has 12 residues. Between the trimmed V and J ends, which lost 4 bases and 5 bases, there was a span of 9 bases. Germline V gene data show CDR1 as MGHDK and CDR2 as SYGVNS. The CDR3 reads CASSVVGDEQYF. The CDR3 nucleotides read TGTGCCAGCAGTGTTGTCGGAGACGAGCAGTACTTC.

The V call is TRBV28, the J call TRBJ2-7; D not resolved. Germline CDR1 MDHEN, CDR2 SYDVKM. The CDR3 spans 14 residues. The V end lost 5 bases, the J end lost 9 bases, and 20 bases lay between the germline ends. The CDR3 nucleotides are TGTGCCAGCAGTCCCCTCGGAGACCAACTCAGGCAGTACTTC. This sequence encodes CASSPLGDQLRQYF.

This clone was recorded once. The gene calls are TRBV30 and TRBJ2-3, with 9 bases aligning to TRBD2. The V and J ends lost 2 bases and 2 bases, in that order; junction bases with no gene match: 8. Germline-derived CDR1 and CDR2 are GTSNPN and SVGIG (reference sequence). CDR3 size: 16 residues. Here the CDR3 reads CAWSSPSGTYTDTQYF. The CDR3 DNA sequence: TGTGCCTGGAGTTCACCTAGCGGGACCTACACAGATACGCAGTATTTT.

V is TRBV18 and J is TRBJ2-1; 9 nucleotides line up with TRBD2. Trimming cost V 3 bases and J 6 bases; bases outside gene matches: 3. The CDR3 has 14 residues. The germline V gene has CDR1 KGHSH and CDR2 LQKENI. The CDR3 nucleotides read TGTGCCAGCTCACCTGCGCGGGAGGGCAATGAGCAGTTCTTC. Protein sequence: CASSPAREGNEQFF. The full variable domain, its missing parts supplied by reference TRBV18 and TRBJ2-1, is NAGVMQNPRHLVRRRGQEARLRCSPMKGHSHVYWYRQLPEEGLKFMVYLQKENIIDESGMPKERFSAEFPKEGPSILRIQQVVRGDSAAYFCASSPAREGNEQFFGPGTRLTVL.

The chain employs TRBV4-1 and TRBJ1-2; the match to TRBD1 covers 7 bases. The CDR3 is made up of 16 amino acids. Germline trimming cut 0 bases from V and 6 bases from J; bases unmatched to any gene: 10. Germline V CDR1 and CDR2: MGHRA, YSYEKL. The CDR3, as DNA: TGCGCCAGCAGCCAAGACCCGACAGGGTACTCCGATGGCTACACCTTC. Protein product: CASSQDPTGYSDGYTF.

The chain has TRBV24-1 and TRBJ2-3, with 9 positions matching TRBD1. Per the germline V gene, CDR1 is KGHDR and CDR2 is SFDVKD. The trim removed 4 bases at V and 5 bases at J, leaving 9 bases unmatched. CDR3 length equals 16 residues. For the CDR3, the DNA is TGTGCCACCAGTGACCGGGACAGGGAAGTCGTAGATACGCAGTATTTT. It encodes CATSDRDREVVDTQYF.

Here the CDR3 reads CASSPGLSSYNEQFF. DNA for the CDR3: TGTGCCAGCAGCCCGGGGTTAAGCTCCTACAATGAGCAGTTCTTC. The V and J genes are TRBV14 and TRBJ2-1, with D tentatively TRBD2 (5 bases). Germline V gene data show CDR1 as SGHDN and CDR2 as FVKESK. Trimming cost V 4 bases and J 0 bases, with 10 bases left between them. This CDR3 spans 15 amino acids.

A single count supports this clone. The V and J genes are TRBV7-9 and TRBJ2-7; 9 bases match TRBD1. The CDR3 is 13 amino acids. J lost 5 bases, V lost 9 bases, and 8 bases had no gene match. Germline-derived CDR1 and CDR2 are SEHNR and FQNEAQ (reference sequence). The CDR3 reads CARDRDRVHEQYF. The CDR3 DNA follows: TGTGCCAGAGACAGGGACAGGGTGCACGAGCAGTACTTC.

The chain recombines TRBV4-1 with TRBJ2-7; possibly TRBD2 for D (5 bases). The CDR3 loop spans 15 amino acids. V gave up 1 base and J gave up 1 base, with 11 bases separating them. Germline CDR1 reads MGHRA; CDR2 reads YSYEKL. CDR3 loop: CASSQVDYQSYEQYF. The CDR3 DNA follows: TGCGCCAGCAGCCAAGTCGACTATCAGTCCTACGAGCAGTACTTC.

J is TRBJ2-1 and V is TRBV30, with D tentatively TRBD2 (6 bases). Trimming pared 3 bases from V and 7 bases from J, leaving 13 bases between. This CDR3 has 13 residues. CDR1 and CDR2 from the germline V gene are GTSNPN and SVGIG (reference sequence). The DNA of the CDR3 is TGTGCCTGGAGCACCGGGACTCTGAATGAGCAGTTCTTC. This gives the protein CAWSTGTLNEQFF.

This chain connects TRBV9 to TRBJ2-7; the match to TRBD2 covers 7 bases. Germline values: CDR1 SGDLS, CDR2 YYNGEE. Unmatched junction bases numbered 10, after V lost 3 bases and J lost 4 bases. The CDR3 covers 15 residues. The CDR3 DNA reads as TGTGCCAGCAGCGGTGGGGGAGGGCCTTGGTACGAGCAGTACTTC. This translates into CASSGGGGPWYEQYF.

The V gene is TRBV27, the J gene TRBJ1-5; maybe TRBD1 (5 bases). Germline V gene lookup returns CDR1 MNHEY and CDR2 SMNVEV (reference sequence). The V end was cut by 7 bases, the J end by 7 bases, with 20 bases between. The CDR3 runs to 15 residues. The CDR3 spells CASTTNYGGRQPQHF. In DNA, the CDR3 is TGTGCCAGCACTACTAATTACGGGGGAAGGCAGCCCCAGCATTTT.

V gene TRBV29-1 combines with J gene TRBJ2-3; possible D gene TRBD1, 6 bases. Germline CDR1 reads SQVTM; CDR2 reads ANQGSEA. CDR3 length: 19 amino acids. V was cut by 1 base and J by 0 bases, with 23 bases left in between. CDR3 in amino acids: CSVEADSRTGSTSTDTQYF. CDR3 nucleotides: TGCAGCGTTGAAGCTGACTCTAGAACAGGGTCGACCAGCACAGATACGCAGTATTTT.

This chain connects TRBV2 to TRBJ2-2; 9 positions agree with TRBD2. In germline, CDR1 is SNHLY, CDR2 FYNNEI. The CDR3 contains 15 residues. V lost 5 bases, J lost 6 bases, and 7 bases stayed unmatched. The DNA of the CDR3 is TGTGCCAGCAGTCTTCTAGCGGGACGGGCCGGGGAGCTGTTTTTT. Translation gives CASSLLAGRAGELFF. Full variable domain (remainder filled in from reference TRBV2 and TRBJ2-2): EPEVTQTPSHQVTQMGQEVILRCVPISNHLYFYWYRQILGQKVEFLVSFYNNEISEKSEIFDDQFSVERPDGSNFTLKIRSTKLEDSAMYFCASSLLAGRAGELFFGEGSRLTVL.

The chain links TRBV10-3 to TRBJ2-7; possible D gene TRBD2, 5 bases. This CDR3 region has 15 residues. V gave up 0 bases and J gave up 3 bases, with 12 bases separating them. The germline gives CDR1 ENHRY, CDR2 SYGVKD. The CDR3 region has the DNA TGTGCCATCAGTGAGTCGGAGGTCACACACTACGAGCAGTACTTC. Protein: CAISESEVTHYEQYF.

The chain recombines TRBV6-5 with TRBJ1-1; 10 bases fit TRBD1. The CDR3 covers 14 residues. The V gene's germline CDR1 is MNHEY and CDR2 SVGAGI. The V and J ends lost 6 bases and 7 bases, in that order; junction bases with no gene match: 8. The CDR3 loop reads CASSAWTGGDEAFF. The CDR3 nucleotides read TGTGCCAGCAGCGCTTGGACAGGGGGGGATGAAGCTTTCTTT.

J is TRBJ2-2 and V is TRBV18, with a weak D call TRBD1 (5 bases). This CDR3 is 14 amino acids long. The ends were cut back, 1 base at V and 11 bases at J, with 14 bases in the middle. Germline CDR1 reads KGHSH; CDR2 reads LQKENI. DNA for the CDR3: TGTGCCAGCTCACCACAATGGGCGCAGGGAGAGCTGTTTTTT. It encodes CASSPQWAQGELFF.

This clone was seen only a few times. The chain carries TRBV6-6 and TRBJ1-5; the match to TRBD1 covers 8 bases. V lost 9 bases, J lost 7 bases, and 5 bases stayed unmatched. In germline, CDR1 is MNHNY, CDR2 SVGAGI (reference sequence). The CDR3 loop spans 12 amino acids. Here the CDR3 reads CASDRGRQPQHF. CDR3 sequence (DNA): TGTGCCAGTGACAGGGGTCGCCAGCCCCAGCATTTT.

This clone was detected only a few times. The rearrangement joins TRBV6-1 to TRBJ2-5; a weak D match, TRBD1 (6 bases). The CDR3 covers 14 residues. Germline values: CDR1 MNHNS, CDR2 SASEGT. V was pared by 3 bases and J by 5 bases, with 13 bases between. The CDR3 loop reads CASSETGLQETQYF. DNA for the CDR3: TGTGCCAGCAGTGAGACAGGTCTTCAGGAGACCCAGTACTTC.

The genes are TRBV4-1 and TRBJ1-4; 7 bases line up with TRBD1. J lost 5 bases, V lost 0 bases, and 3 bases had no gene match. Germline V gives CDR1 MGHRA, CDR2 YSYEKL. There are 15 residues in the CDR3. The CDR3 reads CASSQDDRVNEKLFF. In nucleotides, the CDR3 is TGCGCCAGCAGCCAAGATGACAGGGTCAATGAAAAACTGTTTTTT.

The CDR3 reads CASSLAVSPGQPQHF. The CDR3 nucleotides are TGTGCCAGCAGCTTAGCGGTAAGCCCAGGTCAGCCCCAGCATTTT. This rearrangement joins TRBV7-2 to TRBJ1-5; D is unclear. Trimming stripped 0 bases from V and 6 bases from J, with 12 bases between. This CDR3 contains 15 residues. In germline, CDR1 is SGHTA, CDR2 FQGNSA.

This rearrangement joins TRBV3-1 (or the pseudogene TRBV3-2) to TRBJ1-3, with D unclear. This CDR3 contains 13 residues. Trimming stripped 6 bases from V and 4 bases from J, with 10 bases between. Germline CDR1 and CDR2: LGHDT and YNNKEL (reference sequence). DNA of the CDR3: TGTGCCAGCAGTGGTTTGAGAGGAAACACCATATATTTT. This sequence encodes CASSGLRGNTIYF.

The rearrangement links TRBV27 to TRBJ2-1; weak D call: TRBD2 (5 bases). The CDR3 is 16 residues long. Looked up from germline, CDR1 is MNHEY and CDR2 is SMNVEV (reference sequence). The V and J ends lost 0 bases and 0 bases respectively, with 9 bases between them. The CDR3, as DNA: TGTGCCAGCAGTTTATCTCTAGCCAGCTCCTACAATGAGCAGTTCTTC. It translates to CASSLSLASSYNEQFF.

In DNA form, the CDR3 reads TGTGCCAGCAGCTGGACAGCGAACACCGGGGAGCTGTTTTTT. Amino acids: CASSWTANTGELFF. The chain carries TRBV7-2 and TRBJ2-2; weak D call: TRBD1 (6 bases). Germline loops: CDR1 SGHTA, CDR2 FQGNSA. The CDR3 contains 14 residues. V was trimmed by 4 bases and J by 0 bases, leaving 6 bases between them.

V is TRBV4-1 and J is TRBJ2-3; TRBD2 agrees at 10 bases. CDR1 and CDR2 (germline): MGHRA, YSYEKL. CDR3 length: 15 residues. Trimming at V came to 4 bases and at J to 4 bases, leaving 5 bases not matched to a gene. The CDR3 DNA is TGCGCCAGCAGCCTTCTAGCGGGAGCCGCAGATACGCAGTATTTT. It codes for CASSLLAGAADTQYF.

This chain connects TRBV14 to TRBJ1-2; 12 nucleotides align to TRBD1. Looked up from germline, CDR1 is SGHDN and CDR2 is FVKESK. This CDR3 is 15 amino acids long. Trimming removed 4 bases from V and 7 bases from J; junction bases left unmatched: 7. CDR3: CASSRNRDRGLGYTF. The CDR3 DNA reads TGTGCCAGCAGCCGGAACCGGGACAGGGGGCTTGGCTACACCTTC.

This chain uses TRBV10-3 with TRBJ1-3, with D maybe TRBD1 (6 bases). This CDR3 spans 16 amino acids. Germline CDR1 reads ENHRY; CDR2 reads SYGVKD. The V gene lost 4 bases and the J gene lost 0 bases, with 13 bases spanning the gap. CDR3 region: CAISGRDTSSGNTIYF. The CDR3 DNA sequence: TGTGCCATCAGTGGCCGGGACACGAGCTCTGGAAACACCATATATTTT.

The gene calls are TRBV4-1 and TRBJ1-1, with D unclear. The CDR3 sequence is 14 residues long. Trimming removed 0 bases from V and 6 bases from J, with 11 bases in between. CDR1 MGHRA and CDR2 YSYEKL come from the germline V gene. CDR3 nucleotide sequence: TGCGCCAGCAGCCAAGATAGGAGACGGCCTGAAGCTTTCTTT. Its translation is CASSQDRRRPEAFF.

This chain connects TRBV4-1 to TRBJ2-6; D may be TRBD1 (6 bases). The CDR3 totals 20 residues. Looked up from germline, CDR1 is MGHRA and CDR2 is YSYEKL. V was cut by 2 bases and J by 0 bases, with 20 bases left in between. The CDR3 region has the DNA TGCGCCAGCAGCCAACGAGGGATCATGGACAGCCTCTCTGGGGCCAACGTCCTGACTTTC. Protein: CASSQRGIMDSLSGANVLTF.

The chain employs TRBV5-1 and TRBJ2-1, with D perhaps matching TRBD1 (6 bases). Germline CDR1 SGHRS, CDR2 YFSETQ. The V end was cut by 3 bases, the J end by 0 bases, with 13 bases between. The CDR3 totals 16 residues. The CDR3 DNA is TGCGCCAGCAGCTCGGTGGGGGACAACTCCTACAATGAGCAGTTCTTC. Translation gives CASSSVGDNSYNEQFF.